A single T cell receptor beta chain is shown here with its context. Its target is unknown. Germline loops: CDR1 LNHDA, CDR2 SQIVND (reference sequence). The CDR3 extends over 15 amino acids. The junction had 7 bases not matched to a gene; V was cut back by 7 bases and J by 3 bases. The sample originates from a study of cytomegalovirus exposure and HLA in healthy donors. The study's findings and limits: There were some 150 TCR beta chains listed as cytomegalovirus-associated.

The donors were members of the validation cohort comprising over 90 subjects, separate from the roughly 700-subject first cohort. Here immunoSEQ multiplex PCR was the method, and the copy in TCRdb shows in-frame clones only, minus some. This sample carries some 49,000 clones, 94% of them seen once, and the ten largest clones take 7.8%. This TCR was recovered from a woman aged 18-35 years in good health and CMV-seropositive. The sequenced sample was PBMCs. The chain joins TRBV19 to TRBJ2-3, with 10 bases lining up with TRBD1. CDR3 sequence: CASTPGQGWTDTQYF. The CDR3 DNA reads TGTGCCAGTACACCGGGACAGGGGTGGACAGATACGCAGTATTTT.